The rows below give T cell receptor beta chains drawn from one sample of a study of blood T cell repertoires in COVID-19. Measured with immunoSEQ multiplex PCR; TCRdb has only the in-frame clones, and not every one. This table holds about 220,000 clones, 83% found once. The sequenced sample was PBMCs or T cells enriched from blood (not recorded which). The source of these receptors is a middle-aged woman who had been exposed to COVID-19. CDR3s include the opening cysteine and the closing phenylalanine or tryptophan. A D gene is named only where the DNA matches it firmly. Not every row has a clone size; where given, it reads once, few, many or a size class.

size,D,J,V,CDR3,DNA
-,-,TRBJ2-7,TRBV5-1,CASSLESGYYEQYF,TGCGCCAGCAGCTTGGAGAGCGGATACTACGAGCAGTACTTC
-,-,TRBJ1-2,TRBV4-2,CASSQGGDSWWAYGYTF,TGTGCCAGCAGCCAAGGGGGGGACTCCTGGTGGGCCTATGGCTACACCTTC
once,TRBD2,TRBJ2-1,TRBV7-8,CASRTSGEHGEQFF,TGTGCCAGCAGGACTAGCGGGGAGCATGGGGAGCAGTTCTTC
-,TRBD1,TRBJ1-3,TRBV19,CAVQTGNSGNTIYF,TGTGCCGTACAGACAGGGAACTCTGGAAACACCATATATTTT
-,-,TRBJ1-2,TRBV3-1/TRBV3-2,CASSQDRRGVLYGYTF,TGTGCCAGCAGCCAAGATCGGCGGGGGGTCCTTTATGGCTACACCTTC
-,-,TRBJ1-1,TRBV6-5,CASSYSIGVHTEAFF,TGTGCCAGCAGTTACTCAATAGGAGTGCACACTGAAGCTTTCTTT
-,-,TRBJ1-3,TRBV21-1,CASSKEGATEGLFGNTIYF,TGTGCCAGCAGCAAAGAAGGGGCGACGGAGGGGCTATTTGGAAACACCATATATTTT
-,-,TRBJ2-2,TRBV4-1,CASSPRSGFTGELFF,TGCGCCAGCAGCCCCCGATCGGGGTTCACCGGGGAGCTGTTTTTT
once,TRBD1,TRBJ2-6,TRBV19,CASRPFQGAAGANVLTF,TGTGCCAGTAGACCATTCCAGGGGGCCGCAGGGGCCAACGTCCTGACTTTC
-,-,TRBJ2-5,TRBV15,CATSRERGGAFPSGTQYF,TGTGCCACCAGCAGAGAGAGGGGCGGGGCCTTTCCCTCGGGGACCCAGTACTTC
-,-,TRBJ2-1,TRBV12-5,CASGLAREQFF,TGTGCTAGTGGTTTAGCCCGGGAGCAGTTCTTC
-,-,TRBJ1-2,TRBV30,CAWKNRQVDYGYTF,TGTGCCTGGAAGAATCGACAGGTGGACTATGGCTACACCTTC
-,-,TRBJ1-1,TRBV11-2,CASSLVGTKAFF,TGTGCCAGCAGCTTAGTAGGGACAAAAGCTTTCTTT
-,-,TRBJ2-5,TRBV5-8,CASSPKGVYYQETQYF,TGTGCCAGCAGCCCAAAGGGGGTCTACTACCAAGAGACCCAGTACTTC
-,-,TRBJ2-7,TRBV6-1,CASSVSQGRVQYEQYF,TGTGCCAGCAGTGTATCCCAGGGCAGGGTCCAGTACGAGCAGTACTTC
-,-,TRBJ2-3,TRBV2,CASSPGRSTDTQYF,TGTGCCAGCAGCCCGGGGAGGAGCACAGATACGCAGTATTTT
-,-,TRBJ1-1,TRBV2,CASSRSNAVMGGAFF,TGTGCCAGCAGCAGATCCAACGCGGTCATGGGCGGGGCTTTCTTT
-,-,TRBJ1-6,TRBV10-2,CASSEFTSLGSGPLHF,TGCGCCAGCAGTGAGTTCACCTCCCTCGGTTCGGGACCCCTCCACTTT
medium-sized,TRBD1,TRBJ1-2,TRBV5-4,CASTPEGAGGVFRGYTF,TGTGCCAGCACCCCGGAGGGGGCAGGGGGCGTTTTTAGGGGCTACACCTTC
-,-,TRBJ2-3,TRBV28,CASSLKVWGPSTDTQYF,TGTGCCAGCAGTTTAAAGGTCTGGGGGCCAAGCACAGATACGCAGTATTTT
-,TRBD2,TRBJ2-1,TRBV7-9,CASSGFGTASGGRDEQFF,TGTGCCAGCAGCGGATTTGGGACGGCTAGCGGGGGGCGAGATGAGCAGTTCTTC
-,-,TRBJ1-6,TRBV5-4,CASRQPNSPLHF,TGTGCCAGCAGACAGCCTAATTCACCCCTCCACTTT
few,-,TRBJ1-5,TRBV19,CASSRRAGRTNSNQPQHF,TGTGCCAGTAGCCGAAGGGCAGGGCGGACAAATAGCAATCAGCCCCAGCATTTT
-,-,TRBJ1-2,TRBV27,CASSFGRAYGYTF,TGTGCCAGCAGTTTCGGCAGGGCATATGGCTACACCTTC
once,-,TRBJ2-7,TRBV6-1,CASSEDTGYEQYF,TGTGCCAGCAGTGAAGATACCGGGTACGAGCAGTACTTC
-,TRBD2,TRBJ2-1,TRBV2,CASRATSGGAYEQFF,TGTGCCAGCAGAGCGACTAGCGGGGGGGCCTATGAGCAGTTCTTC
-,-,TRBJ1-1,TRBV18,CASSRPSGLNTEAFF,TGTGCCAGCTCACGACCGTCAGGGCTGAACACTGAAGCTTTCTTT
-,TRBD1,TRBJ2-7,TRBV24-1,CATSDTGTEYEQYF,TGTGCCACCAGTGACACCGGGACAGAATACGAGCAGTACTTC
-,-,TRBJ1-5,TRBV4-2,CASSQVRRSDNQPQHF,TGTGCCAGCAGCCAAGTCCGTCGTAGTGACAATCAGCCCCAGCATTTT
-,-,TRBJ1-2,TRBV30,CAWSVRAYGYTF,TGTGCCTGGAGTGTACGAGCCTATGGCTACACCTTC
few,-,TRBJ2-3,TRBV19,CASSKFGGPPGEDTQYF,TGTGCCAGTAGTAAGTTCGGGGGGCCCCCCGGCGAGGATACGCAGTATTTT
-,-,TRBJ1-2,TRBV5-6,CASSNRVYGYTF,TGTGCCAGCAGCAACAGGGTCTATGGCTACACCTTC
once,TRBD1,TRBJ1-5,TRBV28,CATHTLRGQGYNQPQHF,TGTGCCACCCACACTCTACGGGGACAGGGCTACAATCAGCCCCAGCATTTT
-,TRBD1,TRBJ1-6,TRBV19,CASSRDREMFSPLHF,TGTGCCAGTAGCCGGGACAGGGAAATGTTTTCACCCCTCCACTTT
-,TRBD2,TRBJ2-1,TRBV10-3,CAISVASGGSNEQFF,TGTGCCATCAGTGTGGCTAGCGGGGGATCCAATGAGCAGTTCTTC
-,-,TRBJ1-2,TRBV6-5,CASSYSEGFYGYTF,TGTGCCAGCAGTTACTCGGAGGGGTTCTATGGCTACACCTTC
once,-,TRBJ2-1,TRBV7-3,CASSYPGDPYNEQFF,TGTGCCAGCAGCTACCCAGGGGACCCCTACAATGAGCAGTTCTTC
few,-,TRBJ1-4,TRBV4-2,CASSPSGSGVFTNEKLFF,TGTGCCAGCAGCCCCTCAGGTTCGGGGGTTTTCACTAATGAAAAACTGTTTTTT
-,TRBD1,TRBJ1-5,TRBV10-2,CASRRTGSNQPQHF,TGCGCCAGCAGAAGGACAGGGTCCAATCAGCCCCAGCATTTT
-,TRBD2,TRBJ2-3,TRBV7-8,CASSLPGLAGGRADTQYF,TGTGCCAGCAGCTTACCGGGACTAGCGGGGGGGCGTGCAGATACGCAGTATTTT